This TCR beta chain was recovered during a study of blood T cell repertoires in COVID-19. Study at large: COVID-19 samples collected from the United States, Italy and Spain covered acute and convalescent phases. PBMCs, B-cell-depleted T cells, or T cells were the source of the cDNA or gDNA that made up the material.

In the authors' workflow: Amplified reference gene primers provided the basis for estimating nucleated cell counts. Data came from immunoSEQ multiplex PCR; TCRdb stores just in-frame clones and leaves some out. The V and J calls and clone size are taken from that table; D and trimming were inferred from the DNA. The table records around 380,000 clones, roughly 77% of them present only once. The TCR originated in a human donor with acute or convalescent COVID-19. The donor label of this sample is uncertain. Material for sequencing was peripheral blood.

In DNA, the CDR3 is TGTGCCACCCGGAAAAGCGGTACTAACTATGGCTACACCTTC. This encodes CATRKSGTNYGYTF. The chain recombines TRBV6-5 with TRBJ1-2; no clear D. The CDR3 is 14 residues long. Germline CDR1 and CDR2: MNHEY and SVGAGI. V was shortened by 10 bases and J by 0 bases, with 15 bases between the two germline ends.